This T cell receptor beta chain came from a study of T cells expressing NK-cell markers. TCRdb re-called the 5' RACE reads and shows each CDR3 protein once, DNA omitted. The specimen's table records about 150,000 distinct CDR3 sequences. Germline V lookup: CDR1 SSHAT, CDR2 FNYEAQ (reference sequence). The CDR3 sequence is 17 residues long. V and J are TRBV7-7 and TRBJ2-5; the TCRdb D gene call, TRBD1, has no DNA to confirm it. The receptor was isolated from a man aged 18 to 69 in good health. Sequencing was performed on blood T cells: a sorted CD56 or NKG2C T cell subset, CD4+ or CD8+ T cells, or bulk PBMC T cells (not recorded which). CDR3 in amino acids: CASSLAPARRPGETQYF.